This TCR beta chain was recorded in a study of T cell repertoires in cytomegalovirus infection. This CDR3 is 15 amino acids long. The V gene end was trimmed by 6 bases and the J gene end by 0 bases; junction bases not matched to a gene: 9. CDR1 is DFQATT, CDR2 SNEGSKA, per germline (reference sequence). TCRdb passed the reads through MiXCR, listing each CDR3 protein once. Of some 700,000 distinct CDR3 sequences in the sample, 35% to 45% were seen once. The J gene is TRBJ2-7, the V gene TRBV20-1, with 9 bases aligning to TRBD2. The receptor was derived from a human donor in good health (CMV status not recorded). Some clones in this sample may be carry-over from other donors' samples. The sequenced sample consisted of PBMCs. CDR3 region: CSARRGSGSSYEQYF. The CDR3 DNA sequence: TGCAGTGCCAGGAGGGGTAGCGGGAGCTCCTACGAGCAGTACTTC.